This T cell receptor beta chain was captured in a study of glioma-infiltrating T cells after dendritic cell vaccination. Assay: immunoSEQ multiplex PCR; the TCRdb copy retains only in-frame clones and omits some. The table shows over 75,000 clones, with roughly four fifths occurring only once. Time point of the sample: after dendritic cell vaccination, including at tumor progression/relapse. PBMC were collected before vaccination, two weeks after the third vaccination, and at progression. The germline gives CDR1 SGHDN, CDR2 FVKESK. Trimming stripped 4 bases from V and 3 bases from J, with 5 bases between. CDR3 size: 12 residues.

Specimen: blood, collected after dendritic cell vaccination. The V call is TRBV14, the J call TRBJ2-3; the D is unclear. This TCR came from a human donor with glioblastoma. The CDR3 region has the DNA TGTGCCAGCAGCCCGAGAACAGATACGCAGTATTTT. This codes for CASSPRTDTQYF. The whole variable domain, filled in from reference TRBV14 and TRBJ2-3, reads EAGVTQFPSHSVIEKGQTVTLRCDPISGHDNLYWYRRVMGKEIKFLLHFVKESKQDESGMPNNRFLAERTGGTYSTLKVQPAELEDSGVYFCASSPRTDTQYFGPGTRLTVL.